One and the same sample provided the 14 T cell receptor beta chains below, sequenced in a study of identical twins. TCRdb itself ran the 5' RACE reads through MiXCR, one entry per CDR3 protein. The sample lists some 660,000 distinct CDR3 sequences, 8% to 9% occurring once. This sample also appeared in a second study, on yellow fever vaccine responses in identical twins.

Material: PBMCs. The source of these receptors is a woman in her late teens or twenties in good health.

There are a few counts of this clonotype. V usage is TRBV6-1 and J usage is TRBJ2-7, with a weak D call TRBD2 (6 bases). Germline CDR1 is MNHNS and CDR2 is SASEGT. The CDR3 is made up of 14 amino acids. V lost 1 base and J lost 2, with 9 bases in between. CDR3 amino acids: CASSEGLATYEQYF. Written as DNA, the CDR3 is TGTGCCAGCAGTGAAGGTCTAGCGACCTACGAGCAGTACTTC.

In this sample, this clonotype turned up a few times. The rearrangement joins TRBV13 to TRBJ2-5; 12 bases agree with TRBD1. Germline V gene data show CDR1 as PRHDT and CDR2 as FYEKMQ (reference sequence). With V trimmed by 5 bases and J by 5 bases, 9 bases remained unmatched. CDR3 length: 16 amino acids. The CDR3 here is CASSPLGDRGPETQYF. Here the CDR3 DNA reads TGTGCCAGCAGCCCCCTCGGGGACAGGGGGCCTGAGACCCAGTACTTC.

The rearrangement joins TRBV5-6 to TRBJ2-3; 12 nucleotides agree with TRBD2. With V trimmed by 4 bases and J by 5 bases, 5 bases remained unmatched. The CDR3 extends over 15 amino acids. Germline V CDR1 and CDR2: SGHDT, YYEEEE. The CDR3 DNA follows: TGTGCCAGCAGCCCGACTAGCGGGGGCCAAGATACGCAGTATTTT. Translation: CASSPTSGGQDTQYF.

A few counts support this clonotype. J is TRBJ2-5 and V is TRBV2; the match to TRBD2 covers 12 bases. The CDR3 runs 15 residues. The junction had 2 bases not matched to a gene; V was cut back by 4 bases and J by 2 bases. Germline V lookup: CDR1 SNHLY, CDR2 FYNNEI. CDR3 bases: TGTGCCAGCAGTGGGGGACTAGCGGGTCAAGAGACCCAGTACTTC. It is translated as CASSGGLAGQETQYF. The full variable domain, its missing parts supplied by reference TRBV2 and TRBJ2-5, is EPEVTQTPSHQVTQMGQEVILRCVPISNHLYFYWYRQILGQKVEFLVSFYNNEISEKSEIFDDQFSVERPDGSNFTLKIRSTKLEDSAMYFCASSGGLAGQETQYFGPGTRLLVL.

The chain links TRBV7-3 to TRBJ2-7, with D possibly matching TRBD1 (6 bases). The CDR3 sequence is 12 residues long. Germline V gives CDR1 SGHTA, CDR2 FQGTGA. V lost 5 bases to trimming and J lost 7 bases, with 12 bases between them. The CDR3 DNA reads as TGTGCCAGCAGCGGGGGCACGCTTGAGCAGTACTTC. Residues: CASSGGTLEQYF. Full variable domain (missing parts from reference TRBV7-3 and TRBJ2-7): GAGVSQTPSNKVTEKGKYVELRCDPISGHTALYWYRQSLGQGPEFLIYFQGTGAADDSGLPNDRFFAVRPEGSVSTLKIQRTERGDSAVYLCASSGGTLEQYFGPGTRLTVT.

This clonotype showed up many times. This chain links TRBV12-3 or TRBV12-4 with TRBJ2-5; perhaps TRBD2 as D (5 bases). Deletions cut 6 bases from V and 2 bases from J, with 7 bases between. The CDR3 is 12 amino acids. This CDR3 is CASRSGQETQYF. CDR3 DNA: TGTGCCAGCAGGTCGGGGCAAGAGACCCAGTACTTC.

In this sample, this clonotype turned up a few times. The chain couples TRBV29-1 to TRBJ2-1; D is unresolved. Trimming removed 3 bases at V and 9 bases at J, with 3 bases between. The CDR3 is 9 amino acids. Per the germline V gene, CDR1 is SQVTM and CDR2 is ANQGSEA. CDR3 in amino acids: CSVEVEQFF. In nucleotides, the CDR3 is TGCAGCGTTGAGGTTGAGCAGTTCTTC.

The table lists this clonotype with many counts. This rearrangement joins TRBV3-1 to TRBJ2-2, with TRBD2 matching over 7 bases. CDR1 LGHDT and CDR2 YNNKEL come from the germline V gene (reference sequence). This CDR3 has 16 amino acids. Germline trimming cut 5 bases from V and 4 bases from J; bases unmatched to any gene: 10. The CDR3 region is CASSSRVAGSTGELFF. The CDR3, as DNA: TGTGCCAGCAGCAGCCGGGTAGCGGGCAGCACCGGGGAGCTGTTTTTT.

The CDR3 spells CASRRGGGRIYEQYF. The CDR3, as DNA: TGTGCCAGCAGGCGGGGCGGCGGGAGGATTTACGAGCAGTACTTC. J is TRBJ2-7 and V is TRBV28, with 8 bases matching TRBD2. The V gene end was trimmed by 6 bases and the J gene end by 4 bases; junction bases not matched to a gene: 11. CDR1 and CDR2 from the germline V gene are MDHEN and SYDVKM. The CDR3 runs 15 residues.

This clonotype was counted between two and nine times. V and J are TRBV11-2 and TRBJ1-5; possible D gene TRBD1, 5 bases. The CDR3 extends over 15 amino acids. Trimming stripped 1 base from V and 11 bases from J, with 18 bases between. The germline CDR1 and CDR2 sequences are SGHAT and FQNNGV. This chain's CDR3 is CASSLVSGKESTQHF. CDR3 DNA: TGTGCCAGCAGCTTAGTTTCAGGGAAGGAGTCGACCCAGCATTTT. Variable domain in full (rest from reference TRBV11-2 and TRBJ1-5): EAGVAQSPRYKIIEKRQSVAFWCNPISGHATLYWYQQILGQGPKLLIQFQNNGVVDDSQLPKDRFSAERLKGVDSTLKIQPAKLEDSAVYLCASSLVSGKESTQHFGDGTRLSIL.

The table lists this clonotype with a few counts. The V call is TRBV9, the J call TRBJ2-3; 9 bases line up with TRBD2. Germline V gives CDR1 SGDLS, CDR2 YYNGEE. The J segment lost 5 bases and the V segment lost 0 bases, leaving 7 bases of the junction unmatched. This CDR3 has 16 residues. As DNA, the CDR3 is TGTGCCAGCAGCGTAGTTGGGCGGGGGGGCCAAGATACGCAGTATTTT. Protein sequence: CASSVVGRGGQDTQYF. The entire variable domain, with the rest obtained from reference TRBV9 and TRBJ2-3, is as follows: DSGVTQTPKHLITATGQRVTLRCSPRSGDLSVYWYQQSLDQGLQFLIQYYNGEERAKGNILERFSAQQFPDLHSELNLSSLELGDSALYFCASSVVGRGGQDTQYFGPGTRLTVL.

This clonotype showed up just a few times. The chain uses TRBV6-4 and TRBJ2-1, with D possibly TRBD1 on 5 matching bases. Trimming removed 5 bases from V and 1 base from J, with 12 bases in between. Germline CDR1 reads MRHNA; CDR2 reads SNTAGT. The CDR3 totals 15 residues. The CDR3 DNA follows: TGTGCCAGCAGTCTTGACAGCGTGTCCTACAATGAGCAGTTCTTC. Translation gives CASSLDSVSYNEQFF.

This clonotype was picked up a small number of times. This rearrangement joins TRBV18 to TRBJ2-1; D remains ambiguous. This CDR3 spans 15 amino acids. The germline gives CDR1 KGHSH, CDR2 LQKENI. Deletions cut 0 bases from V and 0 bases from J, with 6 bases between. The CDR3 DNA sequence: TGTGCCAGCTCACCACCCGGTTTCTCCTACAATGAGCAGTTCTTC. This sequence encodes CASSPPGFSYNEQFF.

This clonotype has at least ten counts. The V call is TRBV20-1, the J call TRBJ2-4, with 9 nucleotides matching TRBD2. The CDR3 is 17 amino acids. V trimming: 4 bases; J trimming: 3 bases; junction bases outside the gene matches: 13. CDR1 and CDR2 (germline): DFQATT, SNEGSKA (reference sequence). This CDR3 reads CSATRGPSGESKNIQYF. The CDR3 coding sequence is TGCAGTGCTACAAGAGGTCCTAGCGGGGAGAGCAAAAACATTCAGTACTTC.